These T cell receptor beta chains were read from a single sample in a study of control samples from healthy donors and cancer patients. Sequencing used immunoSEQ multiplex PCR; TCRdb keeps in-frame clones, though not all of them. The table records about 170,000 clones, 93% of them present only once. Input material: blood. Receptors were obtained from a woman aged 55-69 years in good health. The CDR3 runs from the conserved cysteine through the conserved F or W. A D gene is named only where the DNA matches it firmly. Clone sizes are given selectively: once, few, many, or a class where the clone is expanded.

CDR3 length,clone size,V gene,J gene,D gene,CDR3 DNA,CDR3 protein
14,NA,TRBV9,TRBJ1-1,NA,TGTGCCAGCAGCGTAGATGGGCAGGCCCTTGAAGCTTTCTTT,CASSVDGQALEAFF
12,NA,TRBV30,TRBJ2-3,NA,TGTGCCTGGGGACCTAGCACAGATACGCAGTATTTT,CAWGPSTDTQYF
13,NA,TRBV12-3/TRBV12-4,TRBJ1-2,NA,TGTGCCAGCAGTTCCGGACTGGGCTATGGCTACACCTTC,CASSSGLGYGYTF
12,NA,TRBV28,TRBJ2-1,NA,TGTGCCAGCACGTCAGGGTACAATGAGCAGTTCTTC,CASTSGYNEQFF
17,NA,TRBV6-2/TRBV6-3,TRBJ2-3,NA,TGTGCCAGCAGTTACTCGAGGGGGACGGGCCCCACAGATACGCAGTATTTT,CASSYSRGTGPTDTQYF
17,NA,TRBV5-1,TRBJ1-3,TRBD1,TGCGCCAGCAGCTTGTTGTCTGGACAGGGAACTGGAAACACCATATATTTT,CASSLLSGQGTGNTIYF
14,NA,TRBV6-6,TRBJ2-5,TRBD2,TGTGCCAGCAGGGGCGGGGGGGCAGGAGAGACCCAGTACTTC,CASRGGGAGETQYF
15,once,TRBV3-1/TRBV3-2,TRBJ2-2,NA,TGTGCCAGCAGCCCACCTGGACCTGGCGGCGGGGAGCTGTTTTTT,CASSPPGPGGGELFF
15,NA,TRBV30,TRBJ2-1,TRBD2,TGTGCCTGGAGTGTACTAGCGGGGGGGTCGAATGAGCAGTTCTTC,CAWSVLAGGSNEQFF
11,NA,TRBV3-1/TRBV3-2,TRBJ1-2,NA,TGTGCCAGCAGCCAAGGCTATGGCTACACCTTC,CASSQGYGYTF
14,NA,TRBV7-2,TRBJ1-5,NA,TGTGCCAGCAGCTCGTTGGTTTTTAATCAGCCCCAGCATTTT,CASSSLVFNQPQHF
15,NA,TRBV7-9,TRBJ1-5,NA,TGTGCCAGCAGCTTAATTGGACACGAAAATCAGCCCCAGCATTTT,CASSLIGHENQPQHF
14,NA,TRBV7-2,TRBJ1-2,NA,TGTGCCAGCAGCTTAGCGGGGTTAGACTATGGCTACACCTTC,CASSLAGLDYGYTF
14,NA,TRBV5-6,TRBJ1-2,TRBD1,TGTGCCAGCAGCGCGGGACAGCGGCCGTATGGCTACACCTTC,CASSAGQRPYGYTF
14,NA,TRBV30,TRBJ1-5,NA,TGTGCCTGGAGGGCAGGGGCGTATAATCAGCCCCAGCATTTT,CAWRAGAYNQPQHF
14,NA,TRBV2,TRBJ1-1,TRBD1,TGTGCCAGCAGGGGACAGGGAAGCAACACTGAAGCTTTCTTT,CASRGQGSNTEAFF